This is a list of T cell receptor beta chains from one sample in a study of shared clonotypes between healthy human individuals. Libraries were prepared by immunoSEQ multiplex PCR; TCRdb keeps only in-frame clonotypes and omits some of them. This sample yields about 580,000 clones, of which 98% are seen a single time; 0.3% to 0.35% belongs to the top ten. The sequenced sample consisted of naive CD8+ T cells sorted from blood. All receptors come from a man aged 30 to 45 in good health. CDR3s include the opening cysteine and the closing phenylalanine or tryptophan. A D gene is named only where the DNA matches it firmly. Clone size is stated in some rows and not others, as once, few, many or a class when expanded.

d_call: NA; clone_size: NA; v_call: TRBV30; j_call: TRBJ1-2; cdr3_aa: CAWSARDRHSDGYTF; cdr3_nt: TGTGCCTGGAGTGCCCGGGACCGACATTCCGATGGCTACACCTTC
d_call: NA; clone_size: NA; v_call: TRBV10-3; j_call: TRBJ1-2; cdr3_aa: CAISGFFSQLNGYTF; cdr3_nt: TGTGCCATCAGTGGGTTTTTTAGTCAGCTGAATGGCTACACCTTC
d_call: NA; clone_size: NA; v_call: TRBV7-6; j_call: TRBJ2-5; cdr3_aa: CASSLLDLEGQETQYF; cdr3_nt: TGTGCCAGCAGCTTATTGGATCTAGAGGGCCAAGAGACCCAGTACTTC
d_call: TRBD1; clone_size: NA; v_call: TRBV7-9; j_call: TRBJ2-1; cdr3_aa: CASSLDRGWNEQFF; cdr3_nt: TGTGCCAGCAGCTTAGACAGGGGTTGGAATGAGCAGTTCTTC
d_call: NA; clone_size: NA; v_call: TRBV9; j_call: TRBJ1-4; cdr3_aa: CASSVEGEDEKLFF; cdr3_nt: TGTGCCAGCAGCGTGGAGGGGGAGGATGAAAAACTGTTTTTT
d_call: NA; clone_size: NA; v_call: TRBV5-5; j_call: TRBJ1-5; cdr3_aa: CASSLVSGQPQHF; cdr3_nt: TGTGCCAGCAGCTTGGTGTCCGGGCAGCCCCAGCATTTT
d_call: NA; clone_size: NA; v_call: TRBV14; j_call: TRBJ1-1; cdr3_aa: CASSQDKVGAFF; cdr3_nt: TGTGCCAGCAGCCAGGATAAGGTGGGGGCTTTCTTT
d_call: NA; clone_size: NA; v_call: TRBV6-1; j_call: TRBJ1-1; cdr3_aa: CASSEISEAFF; cdr3_nt: TGTGCCAGCAGTGAGATTAGTGAAGCTTTCTTT
d_call: TRBD2; clone_size: NA; v_call: TRBV7-9; j_call: TRBJ2-7; cdr3_aa: CASSSPRGGPHHEQYF; cdr3_nt: TGTGCCAGCAGCTCACCCCGGGGGGGGCCTCACCACGAGCAGTACTTC
d_call: NA; clone_size: NA; v_call: TRBV29-1; j_call: TRBJ2-1; cdr3_aa: CSPNLASSYNEQFF; cdr3_nt: TGCAGCCCAAACCTAGCCAGCTCCTACAATGAGCAGTTCTTC
d_call: TRBD2; clone_size: NA; v_call: TRBV13; j_call: TRBJ2-1; cdr3_aa: CASSYTSGSINEQFF; cdr3_nt: TGTGCCAGCAGCTATACTAGCGGGAGCATCAATGAGCAGTTCTTC
d_call: NA; clone_size: NA; v_call: TRBV30; j_call: TRBJ2-2; cdr3_aa: CAWSRPFDRSVGELFF; cdr3_nt: TGTGCCTGGAGTAGACCCTTCGACAGGTCCGTGGGGGAGCTGTTTTTT
d_call: TRBD2; clone_size: once; v_call: TRBV27; j_call: TRBJ2-5; cdr3_aa: CASSPGLAEPQETQYF; cdr3_nt: TGTGCCAGCAGTCCAGGACTAGCGGAGCCGCAAGAGACCCAGTACTTC
d_call: TRBD2; clone_size: once; v_call: TRBV6-1; j_call: TRBJ2-1; cdr3_aa: CASRGTSGGYNEQFF; cdr3_nt: TGTGCCAGCAGGGGGACTAGCGGGGGCTACAATGAGCAGTTCTTC
d_call: NA; clone_size: NA; v_call: TRBV6-6; j_call: TRBJ2-5; cdr3_aa: CASSYGKTQYF; cdr3_nt: TGTGCCAGCAGTTACGGGAAGACCCAGTACTTC
d_call: TRBD1; clone_size: NA; v_call: TRBV30; j_call: TRBJ2-7; cdr3_aa: CAWTPRTGISYEQYF; cdr3_nt: TGTGCCTGGACCCCAAGGACAGGGATTTCCTACGAGCAGTACTTC
d_call: NA; clone_size: NA; v_call: TRBV14; j_call: TRBJ2-7; cdr3_aa: CASSQVAGSTYEQYF; cdr3_nt: TGTGCCAGCAGCCAAGTTGCTGGGAGCACCTACGAGCAGTACTTC
d_call: TRBD1; clone_size: NA; v_call: TRBV5-1; j_call: TRBJ2-5; cdr3_aa: CASSLTGGTEETQYF; cdr3_nt: TGCGCCAGCAGCCTTACAGGGGGCACCGAAGAGACCCAGTACTTC
d_call: TRBD1; clone_size: NA; v_call: TRBV28; j_call: TRBJ2-7; cdr3_aa: CASSLDRESPYEQYF; cdr3_nt: TGTGCCAGCAGCCTGGACAGGGAAAGCCCCTACGAGCAGTACTTC
d_call: TRBD1; clone_size: NA; v_call: TRBV27; j_call: TRBJ1-1; cdr3_aa: CASSLGTGTTEAFF; cdr3_nt: TGTGCCAGCAGTTTAGGGACAGGGACCACTGAAGCTTTCTTT
d_call: NA; clone_size: NA; v_call: TRBV5-1; j_call: TRBJ2-7; cdr3_aa: CASSPRGRGRPYEQYF; cdr3_nt: TGCGCCAGCAGCCCCCGGGGGCGCGGGAGACCCTACGAGCAGTACTTC
d_call: TRBD2; clone_size: NA; v_call: TRBV28; j_call: TRBJ2-7; cdr3_aa: CASSSSGIGEQYF; cdr3_nt: TGTGCCAGCAGTTCTAGCGGGATAGGCGAGCAGTACTTC
d_call: TRBD2; clone_size: once; v_call: TRBV7-6; j_call: TRBJ2-1; cdr3_aa: CASSMASGYLSSYNEQFF; cdr3_nt: TGTGCCAGCAGTATGGCTAGCGGCTATTTGAGCTCCTACAATGAGCAGTTCTTC
d_call: TRBD2; clone_size: NA; v_call: TRBV7-8; j_call: TRBJ2-5; cdr3_aa: CASSLEEAGLIETQYF; cdr3_nt: TGTGCCAGCAGCTTAGAAGAAGCGGGGCTCATCGAGACCCAGTACTTC
d_call: NA; clone_size: NA; v_call: TRBV6-1; j_call: TRBJ1-1; cdr3_aa: CASRGRGAWVAFF; cdr3_nt: TGTGCCAGCAGAGGACGGGGCGCGTGGGTAGCTTTCTTT
d_call: NA; clone_size: NA; v_call: TRBV9; j_call: TRBJ2-2; cdr3_aa: CASSVEDVDGELFF; cdr3_nt: TGTGCCAGCAGCGTAGAAGACGTTGACGGGGAGCTGTTTTTT
d_call: NA; clone_size: NA; v_call: TRBV5-1; j_call: TRBJ1-1; cdr3_aa: CASTRTGNTEAFF; cdr3_nt: TGCGCCAGCACTCGGACGGGTAACACTGAAGCTTTCTTT
d_call: NA; clone_size: NA; v_call: TRBV12-5; j_call: TRBJ2-3; cdr3_aa: CASGFGDTQYF; cdr3_nt: TGTGCTAGTGGTTTTGGAGATACGCAGTATTTT
d_call: TRBD2; clone_size: NA; v_call: TRBV7-2; j_call: TRBJ2-1; cdr3_aa: CASGEGNEQFF; cdr3_nt: TGTGCCTCCGGGGAGGGAAATGAGCAGTTCTTC
d_call: NA; clone_size: NA; v_call: TRBV15; j_call: TRBJ1-1; cdr3_aa: CATSESRFRDTEAFF; cdr3_nt: TGTGCCACCAGCGAAAGCAGGTTCAGGGACACTGAAGCTTTCTTT
d_call: TRBD2; clone_size: NA; v_call: TRBV28; j_call: TRBJ2-7; cdr3_aa: CASSFSVAPPGGSSSYEQYF; cdr3_nt: TGTGCCAGCAGTTTCTCCGTGGCACCGCCTGGCGGGAGTTCTTCGTACGAGCAGTACTTC
d_call: NA; clone_size: NA; v_call: TRBV11-3; j_call: TRBJ1-1; cdr3_aa: CASSDRGSNTEAFF; cdr3_nt: TGTGCCAGCAGCGACCGGGGCTCGAACACTGAAGCTTTCTTT
d_call: NA; clone_size: NA; v_call: TRBV9; j_call: TRBJ1-1; cdr3_aa: CASSVDGPNTEAFF; cdr3_nt: TGTGCCAGCAGCGTAGACGGGCCGAACACTGAAGCTTTCTTT
d_call: TRBD1; clone_size: NA; v_call: TRBV28; j_call: TRBJ2-7; cdr3_aa: CASSRQGTYEQYF; cdr3_nt: TGTGCCAGCAGCCGACAGGGAACCTACGAGCAGTACTTC
d_call: NA; clone_size: once; v_call: TRBV5-5; j_call: TRBJ2-2; cdr3_aa: CASSRRGTGELFF; cdr3_nt: TGTGCCAGCAGCCGACGGGGTACCGGGGAGCTGTTTTTT
d_call: NA; clone_size: NA; v_call: TRBV5-6; j_call: TRBJ2-7; cdr3_aa: CASSFSGAWDEQYF; cdr3_nt: TGTGCCAGCAGCTTTTCGGGGGCCTGGGACGAGCAGTACTTC
d_call: TRBD1; clone_size: few; v_call: TRBV7-6; j_call: TRBJ2-7; cdr3_aa: CASSPGTESYEQYF; cdr3_nt: TGTGCCAGCAGCCCCGGGACAGAGTCCTACGAGCAGTACTTC
d_call: TRBD2; clone_size: NA; v_call: TRBV11-2; j_call: TRBJ2-1; cdr3_aa: CASRKSGTSRFF; cdr3_nt: TGTGCCAGCCGTAAATCCGGGACTAGCCGGTTCTTC
d_call: TRBD2; clone_size: NA; v_call: TRBV5-4; j_call: TRBJ2-7; cdr3_aa: CASSERTSGSVYGEQYF; cdr3_nt: TGTGCCAGCAGCGAAAGGACTAGCGGGAGCGTATATGGCGAGCAGTACTTC
d_call: NA; clone_size: NA; v_call: TRBV18; j_call: TRBJ2-7; cdr3_aa: CASSRDLYEQYF; cdr3_nt: TGTGCCAGCTCCCGAGACCTCTACGAGCAGTACTTC
d_call: TRBD1; clone_size: NA; v_call: TRBV5-5; j_call: TRBJ1-5; cdr3_aa: CASSLGASGGSNQPQHF; cdr3_nt: TGTGCCAGCAGCTTGGGAGCCTCAGGGGGTTCCAATCAGCCCCAGCATTTT
d_call: TRBD1; clone_size: NA; v_call: TRBV13; j_call: TRBJ1-1; cdr3_aa: CASSARTGMNAEAFF; cdr3_nt: TGTGCCAGCAGCGCCCGGACAGGGATGAACGCTGAAGCTTTCTTT
d_call: NA; clone_size: few; v_call: TRBV15; j_call: TRBJ2-2; cdr3_aa: CATKAGGSAQENTGELFF; cdr3_nt: TGTGCCACCAAGGCTGGGGGCAGCGCCCAAGAAAACACCGGGGAGCTGTTTTTT
d_call: TRBD1; clone_size: NA; v_call: TRBV11-2; j_call: TRBJ2-7; cdr3_aa: CASSPGQGRRYEQYF; cdr3_nt: TGTGCCAGCAGCCCGGGACAGGGGAGAAGGTACGAGCAGTACTTC
d_call: NA; clone_size: NA; v_call: TRBV7-9; j_call: TRBJ2-7; cdr3_aa: CASSLSLGSYEQYF; cdr3_nt: TGTGCCAGCAGCTTAAGTCTAGGCTCCTACGAGCAGTACTTC
d_call: NA; clone_size: NA; v_call: TRBV11-2; j_call: TRBJ2-7; cdr3_aa: CASSRGRNEQYF; cdr3_nt: TGTGCCAGCAGCCGAGGCCGCAACGAGCAGTACTTC
d_call: TRBD2; clone_size: NA; v_call: TRBV28; j_call: TRBJ2-2; cdr3_aa: CASSPTSQGLAGELFF; cdr3_nt: TGTGCCAGCAGCCCGACTAGCCAGGGTTTGGCCGGGGAGCTGTTTTTT
d_call: NA; clone_size: NA; v_call: TRBV7-8; j_call: TRBJ2-4; cdr3_aa: CASSPKWGTSPQYF; cdr3_nt: TGTGCCAGCAGCCCTAAGTGGGGCACTAGTCCTCAGTACTTC
d_call: TRBD2; clone_size: NA; v_call: TRBV9; j_call: TRBJ2-3; cdr3_aa: CASSQFGTSGHTDTQYF; cdr3_nt: TGTGCCAGCAGCCAATTCGGGACTAGCGGCCACACAGATACGCAGTATTTT
d_call: NA; clone_size: NA; v_call: TRBV28; j_call: TRBJ1-1; cdr3_aa: CASRLGLNTEAFF; cdr3_nt: TGTGCCAGCAGATTAGGGTTGAACACTGAAGCTTTCTTT
d_call: NA; clone_size: NA; v_call: TRBV28; j_call: TRBJ2-3; cdr3_aa: CASTDPRYPSTDTQYF; cdr3_nt: TGTGCCAGCACCGACCCCAGATATCCAAGCACAGATACGCAGTATTTT
d_call: NA; clone_size: NA; v_call: TRBV27; j_call: TRBJ2-7; cdr3_aa: CASSWRGQSYEQYF; cdr3_nt: TGTGCCAGCAGTTGGAGGGGGCAATCCTACGAGCAGTACTTC
d_call: NA; clone_size: NA; v_call: TRBV4-1; j_call: TRBJ2-5; cdr3_aa: CASSQLGSSETQYF; cdr3_nt: TGCGCCAGCAGCCAGCTTGGGAGCTCGGAGACCCAGTACTTC
d_call: NA; clone_size: NA; v_call: TRBV7-9; j_call: TRBJ2-7; cdr3_aa: CASSSYFSYEQYF; cdr3_nt: TGTGCCAGCAGCTCTTATTTTTCCTACGAGCAGTACTTC
d_call: TRBD1; clone_size: NA; v_call: TRBV14; j_call: TRBJ1-3; cdr3_aa: CASSQGRGRGSFGNTIYF; cdr3_nt: TGTGCCAGCAGCCAAGGACGGGGCAGGGGGTCATTTGGAAACACCATATATTTT
d_call: NA; clone_size: NA; v_call: TRBV7-9; j_call: TRBJ2-1; cdr3_aa: CASSPRGGASEQFF; cdr3_nt: TGTGCCAGCAGCCCTCGGGGTGGTGCTTCTGAGCAGTTCTTC
d_call: NA; clone_size: NA; v_call: TRBV6-6; j_call: TRBJ2-7; cdr3_aa: CASSYSNRQVAYEQYF; cdr3_nt: TGTGCCAGCAGTTACTCGAACAGGCAGGTAGCCTACGAGCAGTACTTC